This T cell receptor beta chain is drawn from a study of blood T cell repertoires in COVID-19. About the research overall: Acute-phase and convalescent COVID-19 samples originated in the United States, Italy and Spain.

Germline assignment: CDR1 SGHTS and CDR2 YDEGEE. This CDR3 is 18 amino acids long. V shed 0 bases and J shed 3 bases, with 19 bases lying between them. Clones were read by immunoSEQ multiplex PCR, and TCRdb kept only the in-frame ones, dropping some. The data contain 200,000 to 250,000 clones, roughly 90% of them singletons. This chain joins TRBV5-8 and TRBJ2-1; D unresolved. The TCR originated in a man younger than 40 who had been exposed to COVID-19. The sequencing sample was made of PBMCs or T cells enriched from blood (not recorded which). CDR3: CASSLDFGPPPGYNEQFF. The CDR3 DNA is TGTGCCAGCAGCTTGGATTTTGGGCCCCCCCCTGGCTACAATGAGCAGTTCTTC.